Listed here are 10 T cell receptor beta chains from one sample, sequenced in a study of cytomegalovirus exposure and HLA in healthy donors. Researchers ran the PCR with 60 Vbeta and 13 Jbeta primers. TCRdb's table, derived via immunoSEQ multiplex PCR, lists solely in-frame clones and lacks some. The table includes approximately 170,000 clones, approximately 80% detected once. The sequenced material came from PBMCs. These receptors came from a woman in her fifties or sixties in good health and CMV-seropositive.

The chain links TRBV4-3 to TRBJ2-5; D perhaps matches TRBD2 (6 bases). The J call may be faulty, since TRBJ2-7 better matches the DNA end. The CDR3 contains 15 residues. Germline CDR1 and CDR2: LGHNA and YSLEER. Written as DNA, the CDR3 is TGCGCCAGCAGCCAAGAAACGGGAGTGACCTACGAGCAGTACTTC. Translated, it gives CASSQETGVTYEQYF.

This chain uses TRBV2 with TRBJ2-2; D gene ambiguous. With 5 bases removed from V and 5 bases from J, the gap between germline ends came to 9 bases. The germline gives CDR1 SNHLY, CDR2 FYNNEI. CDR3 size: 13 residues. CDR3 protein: CASSFLWTGELFF. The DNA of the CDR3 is TGTGCCAGCAGTTTCCTATGGACCGGGGAGCTGTTTTTT.

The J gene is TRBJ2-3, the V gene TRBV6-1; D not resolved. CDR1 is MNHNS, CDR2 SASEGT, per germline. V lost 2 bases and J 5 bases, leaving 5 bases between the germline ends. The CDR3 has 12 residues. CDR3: CASSENGDTQYF. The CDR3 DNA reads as TGTGCCAGCAGTGAAAACGGAGATACGCAGTATTTT.

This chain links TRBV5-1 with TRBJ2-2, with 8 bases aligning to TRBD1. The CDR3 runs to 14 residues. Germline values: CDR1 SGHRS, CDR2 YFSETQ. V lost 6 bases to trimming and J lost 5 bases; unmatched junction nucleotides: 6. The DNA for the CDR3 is TGCGCCAGCAACATGGACAGGGAGACCGGGGAGCTGTTTTTT. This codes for CASNMDRETGELFF.

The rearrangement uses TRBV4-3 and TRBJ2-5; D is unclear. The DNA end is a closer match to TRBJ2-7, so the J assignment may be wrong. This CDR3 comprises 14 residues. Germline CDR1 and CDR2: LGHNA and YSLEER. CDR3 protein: CASSQDPGSYEQYF. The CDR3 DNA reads TGCGCCAGCAGCCAAGACCCAGGATCCTACGAGCAGTACTTC.

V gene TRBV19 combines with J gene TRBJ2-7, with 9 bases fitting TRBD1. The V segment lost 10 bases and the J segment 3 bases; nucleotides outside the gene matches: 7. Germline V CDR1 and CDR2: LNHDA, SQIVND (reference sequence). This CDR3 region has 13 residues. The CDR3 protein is CATAGTGLYEQYF. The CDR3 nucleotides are TGTGCCACCGCCGGGACAGGGCTCTACGAGCAGTACTTC. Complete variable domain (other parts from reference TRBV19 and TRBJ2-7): DGGITQSPKYLFRKEGQNVTLSCEQNLNHDAMYWYRQDPGQGLRLIYYSQIVNDFQKGDIAEGYSVSREKKESFPLTVTSAQKNPTAFYLCATAGTGLYEQYFGPGTRLTVT.

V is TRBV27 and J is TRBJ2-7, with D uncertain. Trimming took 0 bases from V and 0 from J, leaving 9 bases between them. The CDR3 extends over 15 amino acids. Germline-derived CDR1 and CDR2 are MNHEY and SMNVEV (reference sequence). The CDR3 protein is CASSLSITGSYEQYF. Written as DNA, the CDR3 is TGTGCCAGCAGTTTATCGATAACGGGCTCCTACGAGCAGTACTTC.

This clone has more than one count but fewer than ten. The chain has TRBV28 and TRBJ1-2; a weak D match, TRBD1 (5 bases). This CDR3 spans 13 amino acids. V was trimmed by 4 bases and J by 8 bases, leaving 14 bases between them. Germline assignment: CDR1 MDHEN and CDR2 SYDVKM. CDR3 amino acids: CASSSSGFWGYTF. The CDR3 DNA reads TGTGCCAGCAGTTCATCAGGGTTTTGGGGCTACACCTTC.

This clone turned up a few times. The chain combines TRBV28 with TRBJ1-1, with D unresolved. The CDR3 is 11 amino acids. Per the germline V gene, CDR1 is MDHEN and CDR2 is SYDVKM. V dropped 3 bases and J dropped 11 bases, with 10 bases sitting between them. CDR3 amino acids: CASSLGERAFF. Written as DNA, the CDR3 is TGTGCCAGCAGTTTGGGAGAGAGGGCTTTCTTT.

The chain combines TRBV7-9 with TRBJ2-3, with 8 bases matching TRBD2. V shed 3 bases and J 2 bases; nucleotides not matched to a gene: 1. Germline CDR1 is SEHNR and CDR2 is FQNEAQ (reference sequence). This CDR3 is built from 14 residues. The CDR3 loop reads CASSFSGATDTQYF. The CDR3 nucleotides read TGTGCCAGCAGCTTTAGCGGGGCCACAGATACGCAGTATTTT.